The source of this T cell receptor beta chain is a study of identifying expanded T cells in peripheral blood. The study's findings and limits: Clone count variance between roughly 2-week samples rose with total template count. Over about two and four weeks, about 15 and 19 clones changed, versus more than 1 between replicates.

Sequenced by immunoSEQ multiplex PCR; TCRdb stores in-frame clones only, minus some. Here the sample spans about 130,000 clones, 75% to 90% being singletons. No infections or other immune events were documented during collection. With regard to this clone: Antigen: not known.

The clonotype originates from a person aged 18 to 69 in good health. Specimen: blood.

The CDR3 DNA reads TGTGCCAGAAGCACCTACAGGGGGCGGAATACTAACTATGGCTACACCTTC. It is translated as CARSTYRGRNTNYGYTF. The V gene is TRBV7-5, the J gene TRBJ1-2; TRBD1, the D gene given by the table, was not confirmed from the DNA. TRBV7-5 is designated a pseudogene. The CDR3 loop spans 17 amino acids.